A single sample is the source of the 22 T cell receptor beta chains below, sequenced in a study of cytomegalovirus exposure and HLA in healthy donors. TCRdb's copy holds only in-frame clones and misses some; the assay was immunoSEQ multiplex PCR. The sample shows about 160,000 clones, about 96% of them seen only once. Sequencing input: PBMCs. The receptors shown here come from a woman aged 18-29 years in good health and CMV-seronegative.

The chain combines TRBV7-9 with TRBJ2-7; TRBD2 might be the D (6 bases). The CDR3 runs 18 residues. Trimming stripped 4 bases from V and 4 bases from J, with 26 bases between. From germline, CDR1 is SEHNR and CDR2 FQNEAQ (reference sequence). In nucleotides, the CDR3 is TGTGCCAGCAGCTCAAACCAATGGGAGGCAGGGAGACAGTACGAGCAGTACTTC. Translated, it gives CASSSNQWEAGRQYEQYF.

V usage is TRBV4-3 and J usage is TRBJ2-7; 10 positions match TRBD1. After removal of 0 bases from V and 3 bases from J, the junction contained 8 bases not matched to a gene. Germline loops: CDR1 LGHNA, CDR2 YSLEER. The CDR3 totals 17 residues. The CDR3 region is CASSQDPAGQGYYEQYF. As DNA, the CDR3 is TGCGCCAGCAGCCAAGATCCCGCGGGACAGGGGTACTACGAGCAGTACTTC.

V and J are TRBV2 and TRBJ2-5; D is perhaps TRBD2 (6 bases). CDR1 and CDR2 (germline): SNHLY, FYNNEI. V was clipped by 3 bases and J by 0 bases, with 8 bases between them. The CDR3 spans 14 residues. The CDR3 nucleotides are TGTGCCAGCAGTGAGCAGCGGGACCAAGAGACCCAGTACTTC. Its protein is CASSEQRDQETQYF.

The genes are TRBV25-1 and TRBJ2-7; the D is unclear. Germline V CDR1 and CDR2: MGHDK, SYGVNS. Deletions cut 4 bases from V and 0 bases from J, with 7 bases between. There are 13 residues in the CDR3. Here the CDR3 reads CASSAVISYEQYF. In nucleotides, the CDR3 is TGTGCCAGCAGTGCAGTGATCTCCTACGAGCAGTACTTC.

This clone is a singleton in its sample. This chain joins TRBV7-9 and TRBJ1-2; tentative D call: TRBD1 (5 bases). Germline CDR1 SEHNR, CDR2 FQNEAQ (reference sequence). Trimming shortened V by 2 bases and J by 8 bases, and 21 bases separated the two germline ends. This CDR3 is 16 amino acids long. The CDR3 reads CASSLRAQEGTKGYTF. In DNA form, the CDR3 reads TGTGCCAGCAGCTTAAGGGCACAGGAGGGAACCAAAGGCTACACCTTC.

J is TRBJ1-1 and V is TRBV6-5; perhaps TRBD1 as D (6 bases). The CDR3 runs to 13 residues. Germline-derived CDR1 and CDR2 are MNHEY and SVGAGI. Trimming left V 2 bases short and J 8 bases short, with 12 bases between. The CDR3 DNA reads as TGTGCCAGCAGTTACACAGGGAATTCGGAAGCTTTCTTT. It translates to CASSYTGNSEAFF.

The CDR3 reads CASRPRGGNEQFF. The CDR3 nucleotides are TGTGCCAGCAGACCGCGGGGGGGCAATGAGCAGTTCTTC. This chain links TRBV6-5 with TRBJ2-1; 9 bases are shared with TRBD2. The V segment lost 6 bases and the J segment 6 bases; nucleotides outside the gene matches: 3. Germline V gives CDR1 MNHEY, CDR2 SVGAGI. This CDR3 contains 13 residues.

V gene TRBV14 combines with J gene TRBJ2-5, with TRBD2 identical over 8 bases. V gave up 4 bases and J gave up 7 bases; unmatched junction bases: 5. The CDR3 runs 13 residues. Germline V CDR1 and CDR2: SGHDN, FVKESK. The CDR3 spells CASSLTSAGTQYF. The DNA of the CDR3 is TGTGCCAGCAGCCTGACTAGCGCGGGGACCCAGTACTTC.

DNA for the CDR3: TGTGCCAGCAGGGCCCCGGGACGGGGGTACCAAGAGACCCAGTACTTC. Encoded protein: CASRAPGRGYQETQYF. V gene TRBV11-2 combines with J gene TRBJ2-5; D is perhaps TRBD2 (6 bases). V lost 6 bases and J lost 0, with 17 bases in between. Germline V gene lookup returns CDR1 SGHAT and CDR2 FQNNGV. The CDR3 spans 16 residues.

The gene calls are TRBV5-5 and TRBJ1-1; TRBD1 matches 7 bases. V shed 4 bases and J 0 bases; nucleotides not matched to a gene: 6. The CDR3 has 15 residues. Germline values: CDR1 SGHKS, CDR2 YYEKEE (reference sequence). The chain's CDR3 is CASSIGQAMNTEAFF. The CDR3 DNA follows: TGTGCCAGCAGCATCGGACAGGCAATGAACACTGAAGCTTTCTTT.

In its sample, this clone was seen once. The V gene is TRBV6-1, the J gene TRBJ2-5; 8 positions agree with TRBD2. The V segment lost 1 base and the J segment 3 bases; nucleotides outside the gene matches: 4. The CDR3 totals 15 residues. Germline loops: CDR1 MNHNS, CDR2 SASEGT. The CDR3, as DNA: TGTGCCAGCAGTGAAGGTGGTAGCGGGAAAGAGACCCAGTACTTC. Protein: CASSEGGSGKETQYF.

The CDR3 sequence: CASSNRQGPYYGYTF. In nucleotides, the CDR3 is TGTGCCAGCAGCAACCGACAGGGACCTTACTATGGCTACACCTTC. J is TRBJ1-2 and V is TRBV7-2; TRBD1 aligns across 7 bases. Germline values: CDR1 SGHTA, CDR2 FQGNSA. This CDR3 has 15 residues. V lost 5 bases to trimming and J lost 3 bases; unmatched junction nucleotides: 9.

This sequence joins TRBV19 and TRBJ1-2; 7 nucleotides align to TRBD1. The ends lost 4 bases at V and 7 bases at J; junction bases unmatched: 6. This CDR3 has 13 amino acids. The germline CDR1 and CDR2 sequences are LNHDA and SQIVND (reference sequence). The CDR3 nucleotides are TGTGCCAGTAGTACGACAGGGTTCGCTGGCTACACCTTC. Amino acids: CASSTTGFAGYTF.

This sequence joins TRBV25-1 and TRBJ2-1; the D is unclear. V was clipped by 3 bases and J by 0 bases, with 3 bases between them. The CDR3 loop spans 13 amino acids. Germline assignment: CDR1 MGHDK and CDR2 SYGVNS. The CDR3 region is CASSESSYNEQFF. DNA for the CDR3: TGTGCCAGCAGTGAGAGCTCCTACAATGAGCAGTTCTTC.

J is TRBJ2-7 and V is TRBV28; no reliable D call. The CDR3 totals 14 residues. Trimming shortened V by 3 bases and J by 2 bases, and 11 bases separated the two germline ends. From germline, CDR1 is MDHEN and CDR2 SYDVKM. As DNA, the CDR3 is TGTGCCAGCAGTTTTAGAGGTGAAACCTACGAGCAGTACTTC. This encodes CASSFRGETYEQYF.

This clone was counted once. J is TRBJ2-7 and V is TRBV6-6; TRBD1 matches at 7 bases. The CDR3 has 13 amino acids. Trimming cost V 6 bases and J 2 bases; bases outside gene matches: 4. Germline-derived CDR1 and CDR2 are MNHNY and SVGAGI (reference sequence). CDR3 amino acids: CASRTDRAYEQYF. CDR3 DNA sequence: TGTGCCAGCAGAACCGACAGGGCCTACGAGCAGTACTTC.

The chain employs TRBV19 and TRBJ2-1; 10 bases line up with TRBD2. This CDR3 has 16 residues. CDR1 LNHDA and CDR2 SQIVND come from the germline V gene (reference sequence). The trim removed 3 bases at V and 7 bases at J, leaving 9 bases unmatched. The CDR3 protein is CASSMRASGGGNEQFF. The CDR3 DNA reads TGTGCCAGTAGTATGCGGGCTAGCGGGGGAGGGAATGAGCAGTTCTTC.

This rearrangement joins TRBV10-2 to TRBJ1-1; D unresolved. Trimming pared 8 bases from V and 4 bases from J, leaving 11 bases between. Germline CDR1 WSHSY, CDR2 SAAADI. There are 12 residues in the CDR3. The CDR3: CASLAWGTEAFF. The CDR3, as DNA: TGCGCCAGCCTAGCCTGGGGCACTGAAGCTTTCTTT.

This chain uses TRBV27 with TRBJ2-5, with D unclear. CDR3 length: 13 amino acids. Germline V gene lookup returns CDR1 MNHEY and CDR2 SMNVEV (reference sequence). The V gene lost 6 bases and the J gene lost 5 bases, with 13 bases spanning the gap. CDR3 sequence: CASSPRGVETQYF. CDR3 nucleotide sequence: TGTGCCAGCAGCCCGCGTGGTGTCGAGACCCAGTACTTC.

This clone was picked up one time. The chain is built from TRBV19 and TRBJ2-1, with a possible D match to TRBD1 (5 bases). V was trimmed by 4 bases and J by 5 bases, leaving 12 bases between them. The CDR3 has 14 amino acids. CDR1 LNHDA and CDR2 SQIVND come from the germline V gene (reference sequence). Here the CDR3 DNA reads TGTGCCAGTAGTAATATTGCAGGGAACAATGAGCAGTTCTTC. Its protein product is CASSNIAGNNEQFF. Full variable domain (remainder filled in from reference TRBV19 and TRBJ2-1): DGGITQSPKYLFRKEGQNVTLSCEQNLNHDAMYWYRQDPGQGLRLIYYSQIVNDFQKGDIAEGYSVSREKKESFPLTVTSAQKNPTAFYLCASSNIAGNNEQFFGPGTRLTVL.

V is TRBV15 and J is TRBJ1-3; TRBD1 agrees at 8 bases. The V gene's germline CDR1 is LNHNV and CDR2 YYDKDF (reference sequence). The CDR3 is 16 amino acids. The J segment lost 0 bases and the V segment lost 2 bases, leaving 3 bases of the junction unmatched. This CDR3 is CATSRWTGTSGNTIYF. DNA for the CDR3: TGTGCCACCAGCAGATGGACAGGGACCTCTGGAAACACCATATATTTT.

This chain uses TRBV6-6 with TRBJ2-7, with 8 bases fitting TRBD1. This CDR3 is built from 14 residues. Looked up from germline, CDR1 is MNHNY and CDR2 is SVGAGI (reference sequence). Trimming cost V 7 bases and J 3 bases; bases outside gene matches: 8. As DNA, the CDR3 is TGTGCCAGCACCGCGGACAGGGTTCTCTACGAGCAGTACTTC. Its protein is CASTADRVLYEQYF.